The source of this T cell receptor beta chain is a study of blood T cell repertoires in COVID-19. Trimming stripped 6 bases from V and 0 bases from J, with 8 bases between. The CDR3 runs 13 residues. Clones were read by immunoSEQ multiplex PCR, and TCRdb kept only the in-frame ones, dropping some. The data contain roughly 71,000 clones, 80% of them seen just once; the ten biggest clones take up around a sixth. The V and J genes are TRBV12-3 or TRBV12-4 and TRBJ1-1, with no clear D. The origin of this receptor is a man aged 65-85 years who had recovered from COVID-19. The sample comprised peripheral blood. The CDR3 DNA is TGTGCCAGCAGACTCCTAATGAACACTGAAGCTTTCTTT. Amino acid sequence: CASRLLMNTEAFF.